Below, 26 T cell receptor beta chains from the same sample are listed, as sequenced in a study of blood T cell repertoires in COVID-19. This table comes from immunoSEQ multiplex PCR, and its TCRdb copy is limited to in-frame clones, with some not included. Of 280,000 or so clones in the sample, 87% were seen once. Sequenced input: PBMCs or T cells enriched from blood (not recorded which). These receptors were taken from a woman between 40 and 50 years old who had recovered from COVID-19.

Written as DNA, the CDR3 is TGTGCCAGTAGTATCGTTAGTAAAGATACGCAGTATTTT. It encodes CASSIVSKDTQYF. The V call is TRBV19, the J call TRBJ2-3; D ambiguous. The germline V and J ends were trimmed by 3 bases and 5 bases, with 9 bases remaining between them. Germline V gene sequence: CDR1 LNHDA, CDR2 SQIVND (reference sequence). The CDR3 is made up of 13 amino acids. The whole variable domain, filled in from reference TRBV19 and TRBJ2-3, reads DGGITQSPKYLFRKEGQNVTLSCEQNLNHDAMYWYRQDPGQGLRLIYYSQIVNDFQKGDIAEGYSVSREKKESFPLTVTSAQKNPTAFYLCASSIVSKDTQYFGPGTRLTVL.

The genes are TRBV10-3 and TRBJ1-2; D is possibly TRBD1 (6 bases). The germline CDR1 and CDR2 sequences are ENHRY and SYGVKD. Trimming stripped 0 bases from V and 8 bases from J, with 13 bases between. The CDR3 has 14 amino acids. The CDR3 DNA sequence: TGTGCCATCAGTGAGTCCGGGGGGGCTCGGGGCTACACCTTC. This codes for CAISESGGARGYTF.

V gene TRBV5-1 combines with J gene TRBJ2-1, with TRBD2 matching 9 bases. Germline trimming cut 2 bases from V and 8 bases from J; bases unmatched to any gene: 8. Germline lookup yields CDR1 SGHRS and CDR2 YFSETQ. The CDR3 spans 15 residues. CDR3 protein: CASSFNLAGNHEQFF. The CDR3 DNA reads TGCGCCAGCAGCTTCAACCTAGCGGGAAATCATGAGCAGTTCTTC.

This clone was picked up a small number of times. This chain links TRBV10-3 with TRBJ1-2; D may be TRBD1 (5 bases). This CDR3 has 13 amino acids. Trimming left V 2 bases short and J 4 bases short, with 8 bases between. The germline gives CDR1 ENHRY, CDR2 SYGVKD. The CDR3 loop reads CAISEGHVYGYTF. CDR3 DNA sequence: TGTGCCATCAGTGAGGGACATGTCTATGGCTACACCTTC.

The V and J genes are TRBV29-1 and TRBJ1-4, with TRBD1 matching 8 bases. Looked up from germline, CDR1 is SQVTM and CDR2 is ANQGSEA. The CDR3 is 13 residues long. J gave up 3 bases and V 6 bases, and 3 bases lay outside the gene matches. The CDR3 is CSVTTGANEKLFF. The CDR3 DNA reads as TGCAGCGTCACGACAGGGGCTAATGAAAAACTGTTTTTT. Full variable domain (rest looked up from reference TRBV29-1 and TRBJ1-4): SAVISQKPSRDICQRGTSLTIQCQVDSQVTMMFWYRQQPGQSLTLIATANQGSEATYESGFVIDKFPISRPNLTFSTLTVSNMSPEDSSIYLCSVTTGANEKLFFGSGTQLSVL.

The V gene is TRBV5-1, the J gene TRBJ2-3; D call uncertain. Trimming took off 0 bases at V and 2 bases at J, with 10 bases between the two ends. Germline V gene sequence: CDR1 SGHRS, CDR2 YFSETQ. The CDR3 totals 15 residues. The CDR3 sequence is CASSLESVNTDTQYF. In nucleotides, the CDR3 is TGCGCCAGCAGCTTGGAGAGCGTGAACACAGATACGCAGTATTTT.

This clone was recorded once. The gene calls are TRBV6-1 and TRBJ1-3; D unclear. Germline V gives CDR1 MNHNS, CDR2 SASEGT. The CDR3 is 15 amino acids. V was clipped by 2 bases and J by 0 bases, with 8 bases between them. The CDR3 region has the DNA TGTGCCAGCAGTGAACAGTTAAACTCTGGAAACACCATATATTTT. As protein: CASSEQLNSGNTIYF.

V and J are TRBV15 and TRBJ1-1; D not resolved. The CDR3 length is 14 residues. V was shortened by 6 bases and J by 0 bases, with 11 bases between the two germline ends. The germline V gene encodes CDR1 LNHNV and CDR2 YYDKDF (reference sequence). The DNA of the CDR3 is TGTGCCACCAGTCCGAATGCGGTGAACACTGAAGCTTTCTTT. Protein: CATSPNAVNTEAFF.

The chain employs TRBV9 and TRBJ2-5; possibly TRBD1 for D (7 bases). V was clipped by 0 bases and J by 1 base, with 16 bases between them. In germline, CDR1 is SGDLS, CDR2 YYNGEE. The CDR3 sequence is 17 residues long. CDR3 bases: TGTGCCAGCAGCGTAGAAATGGGGGGACAGAGCCAAGAGACCCAGTACTTC. It yields the protein CASSVEMGGQSQETQYF. The whole variable domain, filled in from reference TRBV9 and TRBJ2-5, reads DSGVTQTPKHLITATGQRVTLRCSPRSGDLSVYWYQQSLDQGLQFLIQYYNGEERAKGNILERFSAQQFPDLHSELNLSSLELGDSALYFCASSVEMGGQSQETQYFGPGTRLLVL.

For the CDR3, the DNA is TGTGCCAGCGATGGGACAGGGACTAACACTGAAGCTTTCTTT. Translation gives CASDGTGTNTEAFF. V is TRBV2 and J is TRBJ1-1, with 9 positions matching TRBD1. V shed 8 bases and J 2 bases; nucleotides not matched to a gene: 6. This CDR3 is built from 14 residues. Germline V gene data show CDR1 as SNHLY and CDR2 as FYNNEI.

The rearrangement joins TRBV9 to TRBJ2-6, with D possibly TRBD1 on 6 matching bases. Germline CDR1 reads SGDLS; CDR2 reads YYNGEE. This CDR3 contains 17 residues. V gave up 6 bases and J gave up 0 bases, with 16 bases separating them. The CDR3 region has the DNA TGTGCCAGCACCCCCCAGGGGCAGCCCTCTGGGGCCAACGTCCTGACTTTC. This codes for CASTPQGQPSGANVLTF.

The CDR3 nucleotides read TGCAGCGTTGAAGATAGCGGAGACGAGCAGTACTTC. It is translated as CSVEDSGDEQYF. V gene TRBV29-1 combines with J gene TRBJ2-7; maybe TRBD2 (6 bases). This CDR3 is 12 amino acids long. In germline, CDR1 is SQVTM, CDR2 ANQGSEA. V lost 0 bases and J 5 bases, leaving 8 bases between the germline ends.

This rearrangement joins TRBV18 to TRBJ1-2, with TRBD1 matching 9 bases. There are 18 residues in the CDR3. J was trimmed by 0 bases and V by 3 bases; bases with no gene match: 11. From germline, CDR1 is KGHSH and CDR2 LQKENI. The CDR3 DNA reads TGTGCCAGCTCACCTCTTGGGACAGGGCCGAATTCTAACTATGGCTACACCTTC. Its protein is CASSPLGTGPNSNYGYTF.

Turning to this clone: An end of the junction differs from the germline gene, which may be a read error. The V gene is TRBV7-7, the J gene TRBJ1-5, with 7 bases fitting TRBD1. Germline V gene lookup returns CDR1 SSHAT and CDR2 FNYEAQ (reference sequence). The CDR3 is 14 amino acids. The CDR3 loop is CASSLQGPNQPQHF. The CDR3 DNA reads TGTGCTAGCAGCTTACAGGGGCCCAATCAGCCCCAGCATTTT.

The V call is TRBV30, the J call TRBJ2-5; 8 bases agree with TRBD2. V lost 5 bases and J lost 5; bases outside the gene matches: 4. The CDR3 has 12 residues. In germline, CDR1 is GTSNPN, CDR2 SVGIG (reference sequence). CDR3 in amino acids: CAWVSGIETQYF. DNA for the CDR3: TGTGCCTGGGTTAGCGGGATCGAGACCCAGTACTTC.

This clone was observed a handful of times. The chain has TRBV7-2 and TRBJ1-2; D is perhaps TRBD1 (5 bases). This CDR3 spans 16 amino acids. Germline V CDR1 and CDR2: SGHTA, FQGNSA. Trimming pared 5 bases from V and 8 bases from J, leaving 24 bases between. The DNA of the CDR3 is TGTGCCAGCAGCACGAGGACATATCCTCGAAACGGAGGCTACACCTTC. Amino acid sequence: CASSTRTYPRNGGYTF. The full variable domain, its missing parts supplied by reference TRBV7-2 and TRBJ1-2, is GAGVSQSPSNKVTEKGKDVELRCDPISGHTALYWYRQSLGQGLEFLIYFQGNSAPDKSGLPSDRFSAERTGGSVSTLTIQRTQQEDSAVYLCASSTRTYPRNGGYTFGSGTRLTVV.

The chain links TRBV6-6 to TRBJ2-7; tentative D call: TRBD2 (7 bases). This CDR3 is 12 amino acids long. V shed 8 bases and J shed 9 bases, with 17 bases lying between them. From germline, CDR1 is MNHNY and CDR2 SVGAGI (reference sequence). CDR3: CASGRGGAVQYF. The CDR3 nucleotides read TGTGCCAGCGGAAGAGGGGGGGCGGTGCAGTACTTC.

This chain joins TRBV2 and TRBJ1-5, with 8 bases fitting TRBD1. V trimming: 4 bases; J trimming: 4 bases; junction bases outside the gene matches: 3. In germline, CDR1 is SNHLY, CDR2 FYNNEI. This CDR3 has 14 residues. CDR3 DNA sequence: TGTGCCAGCAGTGCAGGGGGCGGGAATCAGCCCCAGCATTTT. Translation gives CASSAGGGNQPQHF.

This clone was detected a few times. The chain employs TRBV5-1 and TRBJ1-1; tentatively, D is TRBD1 (5 bases). V shed 0 bases and J shed 4 bases, with 22 bases lying between them. This CDR3 is built from 18 residues. CDR1 and CDR2 from the germline V gene are SGHRS and YFSETQ. The CDR3 loop reads CASSLEAGFFAQGTEAFF. In nucleotides, the CDR3 is TGCGCCAGCAGCTTGGAGGCCGGGTTTTTCGCGCAGGGCACTGAAGCTTTCTTT.

This clone was seen only once. The rearrangement joins TRBV9 to TRBJ2-7; tentative D call: TRBD1 (6 bases). Germline CDR1 SGDLS, CDR2 YYNGEE. The CDR3 runs to 13 residues. Trimming cost V 5 bases and J 6 bases, with 15 bases left between them. CDR3 protein: CASSPTGSREQYF. The CDR3 bases are TGTGCCAGCAGTCCCACAGGGTCCCGCGAGCAGTACTTC. Together with reference TRBV9 and TRBJ2-7, the CDR3 gives the full variable domain: DSGVTQTPKHLITATGQRVTLRCSPRSGDLSVYWYQQSLDQGLQFLIQYYNGEERAKGNILERFSAQQFPDLHSELNLSSLELGDSALYFCASSPTGSREQYFGPGTRLTVT.

This clone was seen only once. This sequence joins TRBV5-1 and TRBJ2-5, with 13 bases that match TRBD2. CDR1 and CDR2 (germline): SGHRS, YFSETQ. V was pared by 0 bases and J by 5 bases, with 4 bases of the junction left unmatched. This CDR3 contains 16 residues. In DNA, the CDR3 is TGCGCCAGCAGCTTGGCCGGGACTAGCGGGACGGAGACCCAGTACTTC. Its translation is CASSLAGTSGTETQYF.

The chain's CDR3 is CASSYALAGAHEQYF. In nucleotides, the CDR3 is TGTGCCAGCAGTTACGCGCTAGCGGGGGCCCACGAGCAGTACTTC. The V call is TRBV6-2 or TRBV6-3, the J call TRBJ2-7, with 10 positions matching TRBD2. Trimming took 2 bases from V and 5 from J; bases not matched to a gene: 6. Germline CDR1 reads MNHEY; CDR2 reads SVGEGT. The CDR3 covers 15 residues.

Comment on this clone: The sample has other DNA sequences that encode this CDR3 too. This chain connects TRBV28 to TRBJ2-7; 9 nucleotides agree with TRBD1. This CDR3 region has 15 residues. V shed 4 bases, J shed 4 bases, and the junction held 8 bases outside the gene matches. Germline V gene sequence: CDR1 MDHEN, CDR2 SYDVKM. CDR3 residues: CASSSSGTGSYEQYF. The CDR3 region has the DNA TGTGCCAGCAGTTCCTCCGGGACAGGGTCTTACGAGCAGTACTTC.

The chain links TRBV28 to TRBJ1-4; weak D call: TRBD1 (5 bases). CDR1 MDHEN and CDR2 SYDVKM come from the germline V gene. Trimming removed 4 bases at V and 12 bases at J, with 12 bases between. This CDR3 is 12 amino acids long. The chain's CDR3 is CASSSEGGELFF. The CDR3, as DNA: TGTGCCAGCAGTTCGGAGGGAGGGGAACTGTTTTTT.

Only one count was recorded for this clone. This same CDR3 is encoded by further DNA sequences in the sample. The chain employs TRBV12-3 or TRBV12-4 and TRBJ2-7; maybe TRBD2 (6 bases). Trimming stripped 3 bases from V and 5 bases from J, with 11 bases between. The CDR3 runs to 13 residues. The CDR3 bases are TGTGCCAGCAGTTTGGCCAGGAGGGACGAGCAGTACTTC. Amino acid sequence: CASSLARRDEQYF.

CDR3: CAISESPSALSYEQYF. In nucleotides, the CDR3 is TGTGCCATCAGTGAGTCGCCTAGCGCCCTCTCCTACGAGCAGTACTTC. This rearrangement joins TRBV10-3 to TRBJ2-7, with D possibly matching TRBD2 (6 bases). CDR3 length: 16 amino acids. CDR1 is ENHRY, CDR2 SYGVKD, per germline. The V gene lost 0 bases and the J gene lost 0 bases, with 12 bases spanning the gap.